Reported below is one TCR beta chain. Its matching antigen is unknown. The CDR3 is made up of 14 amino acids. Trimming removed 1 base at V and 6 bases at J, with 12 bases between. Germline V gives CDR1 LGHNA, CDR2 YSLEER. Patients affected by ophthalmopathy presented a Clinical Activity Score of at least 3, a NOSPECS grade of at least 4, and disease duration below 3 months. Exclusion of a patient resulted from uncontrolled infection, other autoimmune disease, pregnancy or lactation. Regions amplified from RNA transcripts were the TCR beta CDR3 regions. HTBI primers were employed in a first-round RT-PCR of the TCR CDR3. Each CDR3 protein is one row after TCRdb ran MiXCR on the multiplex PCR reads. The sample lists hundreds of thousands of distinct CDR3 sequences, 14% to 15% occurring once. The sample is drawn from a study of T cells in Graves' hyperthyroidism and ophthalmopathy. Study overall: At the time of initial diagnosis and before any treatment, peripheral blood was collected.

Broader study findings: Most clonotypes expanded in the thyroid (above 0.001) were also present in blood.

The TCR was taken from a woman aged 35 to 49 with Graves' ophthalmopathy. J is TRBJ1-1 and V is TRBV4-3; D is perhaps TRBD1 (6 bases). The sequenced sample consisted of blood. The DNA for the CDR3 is TGCGCCAGCAGCCAAGGGAGGGGGGCCCCTGAAGCTTTCTTT. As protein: CASSQGRGAPEAFF.